What follows are 3 T cell receptor beta chains derived from one specimen sequenced in a study of T cell responses to AZD1222 COVID-19 vaccine. Sequencing used immunoSEQ multiplex PCR; TCRdb keeps in-frame clones, though not all of them. The sample has approximately 130,000 clones, roughly 87% seen once. Sequenced here: peripheral blood, sampled 28 days after the second AZD1222 dose. Receptor source: an adult who received the AZD1222 COVID-19 vaccine.

This clone was observed a few times. This chain links TRBV18 with TRBJ2-7; D remains unclear. Germline CDR1 KGHSH, CDR2 LQKENI. V lost 6 bases and J 1 base, leaving 16 bases between the germline ends. The CDR3 covers 15 residues. The CDR3 nucleotides read TGTGCCAGCTCCACATCGGCAGTCCCTTCCTACGAGCAGTACTTC. Amino acid sequence: CASSTSAVPSYEQYF.

The gene calls are TRBV7-9 and TRBJ1-3, with D unclear. CDR1 and CDR2 (germline): SEHNR, FQNEAQ (reference sequence). Trimming pared 5 bases from V and 3 bases from J, leaving 14 bases between. This CDR3 has 15 amino acids. Here the CDR3 reads CASSPPGVVGNTIYF. The CDR3 bases are TGTGCCAGCAGCCCCCCAGGCGTAGTTGGAAACACCATATATTTT. The whole variable domain, remainder taken from reference TRBV7-9 and TRBJ1-3, is DTGVSQNPRHKITKRGQNVTFRCDPISEHNRLYWYRQTLGQGPEFLTYFQNEAQLEKSRLLSDRFSAERPKGSFSTLEIQRTEQGDSAMYLCASSPPGVVGNTIYFGEGSWLTVV.

This sequence joins TRBV18 and TRBJ2-4; no firm D call. This CDR3 spans 17 amino acids. Germline CDR1 is KGHSH and CDR2 is LQKENI. Trimming stripped 0 bases from V and 2 bases from J, with 14 bases between. Here the CDR3 reads CASSPPNVVSPKNIQYF. The CDR3 DNA reads TGTGCCAGCTCACCACCTAACGTTGTATCCCCCAAAAACATTCAGTACTTC.